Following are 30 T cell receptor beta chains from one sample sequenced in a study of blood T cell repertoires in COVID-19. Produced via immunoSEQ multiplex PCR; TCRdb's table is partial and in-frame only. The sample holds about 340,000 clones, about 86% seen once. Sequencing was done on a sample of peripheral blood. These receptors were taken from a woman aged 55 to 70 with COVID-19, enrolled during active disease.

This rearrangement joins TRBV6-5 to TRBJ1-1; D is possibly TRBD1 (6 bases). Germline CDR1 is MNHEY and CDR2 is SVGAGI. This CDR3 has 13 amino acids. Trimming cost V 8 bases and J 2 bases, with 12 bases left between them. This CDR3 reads CASSEDSNTEAFF. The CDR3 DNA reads TGTGCCAGCTCGGAGGACAGTAACACTGAAGCTTTCTTT.

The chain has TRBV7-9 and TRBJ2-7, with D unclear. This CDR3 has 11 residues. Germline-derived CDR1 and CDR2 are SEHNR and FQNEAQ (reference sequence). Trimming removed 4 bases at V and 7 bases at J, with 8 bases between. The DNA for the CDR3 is TGTGCCAGCAGCTCCAAACAGGAGCAGTACTTC. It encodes CASSSKQEQYF.

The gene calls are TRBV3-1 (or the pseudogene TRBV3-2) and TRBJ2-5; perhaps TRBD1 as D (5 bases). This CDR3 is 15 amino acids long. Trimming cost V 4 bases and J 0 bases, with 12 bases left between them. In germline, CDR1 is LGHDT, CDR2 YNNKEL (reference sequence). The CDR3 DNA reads TGTGCCAGCAGCCCCTCCTTGACAGACCAAGAGACCCAGTACTTC. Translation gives CASSPSLTDQETQYF.

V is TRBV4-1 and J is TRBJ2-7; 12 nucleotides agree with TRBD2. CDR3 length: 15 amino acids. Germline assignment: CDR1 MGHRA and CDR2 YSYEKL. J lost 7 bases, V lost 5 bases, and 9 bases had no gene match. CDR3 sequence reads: CASSSSSGGEWEQYF. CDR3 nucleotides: TGCGCCAGCAGCTCGTCTAGCGGGGGGGAGTGGGAGCAGTACTTC.

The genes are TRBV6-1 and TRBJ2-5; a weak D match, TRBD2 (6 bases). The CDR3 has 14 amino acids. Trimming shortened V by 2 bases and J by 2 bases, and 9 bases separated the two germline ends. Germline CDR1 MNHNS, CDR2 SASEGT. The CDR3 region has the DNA TGTGCCAGCAGTGAATTGCGGGGACAAGAGACCCAGTACTTC. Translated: CASSELRGQETQYF.

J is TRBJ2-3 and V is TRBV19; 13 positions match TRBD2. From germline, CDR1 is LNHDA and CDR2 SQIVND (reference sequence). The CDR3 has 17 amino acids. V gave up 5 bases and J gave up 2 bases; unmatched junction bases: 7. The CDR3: CASSLGLAGAFTDTQYF. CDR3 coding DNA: TGTGCCAGTAGTCTAGGACTAGCGGGGGCATTCACAGATACGCAGTATTTT.

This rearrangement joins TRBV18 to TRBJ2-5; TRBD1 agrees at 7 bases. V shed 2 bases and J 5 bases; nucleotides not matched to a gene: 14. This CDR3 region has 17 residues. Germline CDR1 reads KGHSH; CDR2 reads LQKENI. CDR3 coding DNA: TGTGCCAGCTCACCAGGAGCTGAGGGGGCAGGTGCCGAGACCCAGTACTTC. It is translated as CASSPGAEGAGAETQYF.

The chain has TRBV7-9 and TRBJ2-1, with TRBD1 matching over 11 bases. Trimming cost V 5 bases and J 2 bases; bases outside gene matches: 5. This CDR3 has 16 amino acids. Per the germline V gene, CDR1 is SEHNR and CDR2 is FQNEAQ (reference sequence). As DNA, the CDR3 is TGTGCCAGCAGCCTCATGGACAGGGGGCCCTACAATGAGCAGTTCTTC. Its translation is CASSLMDRGPYNEQFF. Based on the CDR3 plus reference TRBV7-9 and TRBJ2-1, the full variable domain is DTGVSQNPRHKITKRGQNVTFRCDPISEHNRLYWYRQTLGQGPEFLTYFQNEAQLEKSRLLSDRFSAERPKGSFSTLEIQRTEQGDSAMYLCASSLMDRGPYNEQFFGPGTRLTVL.

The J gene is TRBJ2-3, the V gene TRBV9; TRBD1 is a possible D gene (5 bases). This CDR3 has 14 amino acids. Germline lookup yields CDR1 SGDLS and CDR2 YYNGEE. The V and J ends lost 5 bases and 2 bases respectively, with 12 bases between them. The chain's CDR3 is CASSPWGSTDTQYF. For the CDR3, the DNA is TGTGCCAGCAGTCCCTGGGGCTCCACAGATACGCAGTATTTT.

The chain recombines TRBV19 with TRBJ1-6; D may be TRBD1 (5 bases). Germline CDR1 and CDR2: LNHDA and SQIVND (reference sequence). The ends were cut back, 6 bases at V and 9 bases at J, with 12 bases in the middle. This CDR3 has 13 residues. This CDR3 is CASSSLTASPLHF. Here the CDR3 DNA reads TGTGCCAGTAGCTCCCTGACAGCTTCACCCCTCCACTTT.

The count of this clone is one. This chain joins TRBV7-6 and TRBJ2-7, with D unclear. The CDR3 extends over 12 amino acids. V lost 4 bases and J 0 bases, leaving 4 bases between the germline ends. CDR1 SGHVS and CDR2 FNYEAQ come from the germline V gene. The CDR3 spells CASSSSSYEQYF. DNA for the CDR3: TGTGCCAGCAGCTCTAGCTCCTACGAGCAGTACTTC. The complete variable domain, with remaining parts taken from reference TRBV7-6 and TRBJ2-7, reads GAGVSQSPRYKVTKRGQDVALRCDPISGHVSLYWYRQALGQGPEFLTYFNYEAQQDKSGLPNDRFSAERPEGSISTLTIQRTEQRDSAMYRCASSSSSYEQYFGPGTRLTVT.

In DNA form, the CDR3 reads TGTGCCAGCAGTTTAAGGGGTTATGGCTACACCTTC. It specifies CASSLRGYGYTF. The rearrangement joins TRBV12-3 or TRBV12-4 to TRBJ1-2; D is possibly TRBD1 (5 bases). The CDR3 has 12 amino acids. V gave up 2 bases and J gave up 5 bases, with 6 bases separating them.

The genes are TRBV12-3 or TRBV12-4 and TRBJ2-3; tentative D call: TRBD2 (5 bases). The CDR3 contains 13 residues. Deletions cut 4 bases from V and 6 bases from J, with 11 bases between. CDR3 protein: CASSWRIGDTQYF. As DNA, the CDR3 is TGTGCCAGCAGTTGGAGGATAGGGGATACGCAGTATTTT.

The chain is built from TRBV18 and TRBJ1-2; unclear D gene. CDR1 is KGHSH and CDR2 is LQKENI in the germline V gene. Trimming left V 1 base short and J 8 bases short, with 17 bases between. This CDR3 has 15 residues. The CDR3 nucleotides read TGTGCCAGCTCACCACAAGTAGGAGTCTATGCCGGCTACACCTTC. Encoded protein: CASSPQVGVYAGYTF.

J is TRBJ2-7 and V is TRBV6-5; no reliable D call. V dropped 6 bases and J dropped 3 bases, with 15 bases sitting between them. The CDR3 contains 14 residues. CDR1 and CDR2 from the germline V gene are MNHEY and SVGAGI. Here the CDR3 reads CASSWIGTVYEQYF. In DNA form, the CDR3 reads TGTGCCAGCAGCTGGATAGGCACAGTCTACGAGCAGTACTTC.

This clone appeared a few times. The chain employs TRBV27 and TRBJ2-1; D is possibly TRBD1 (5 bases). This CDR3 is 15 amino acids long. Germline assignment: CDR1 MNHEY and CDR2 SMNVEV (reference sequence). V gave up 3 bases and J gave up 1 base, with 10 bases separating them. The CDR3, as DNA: TGTGCCAGCAGTTTCAAGGGGTTATCCTACAATGAGCAGTTCTTC. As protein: CASSFKGLSYNEQFF.

For the CDR3, the DNA is TGTGCCAGCAGCGTCTCCCTCAGGGATGGCTACACCTTC. Translating gives CASSVSLRDGYTF. This sequence joins TRBV9 and TRBJ1-2; tentatively, D is TRBD1 (5 bases). Germline-derived CDR1 and CDR2 are SGDLS and YYNGEE. This CDR3 contains 13 residues. V lost 2 bases and J 6 bases, leaving 11 bases between the germline ends. Based on the CDR3 plus reference TRBV9 and TRBJ1-2, the full variable domain is DSGVTQTPKHLITATGQRVTLRCSPRSGDLSVYWYQQSLDQGLQFLIQYYNGEERAKGNILERFSAQQFPDLHSELNLSSLELGDSALYFCASSVSLRDGYTFGSGTRLTVV.

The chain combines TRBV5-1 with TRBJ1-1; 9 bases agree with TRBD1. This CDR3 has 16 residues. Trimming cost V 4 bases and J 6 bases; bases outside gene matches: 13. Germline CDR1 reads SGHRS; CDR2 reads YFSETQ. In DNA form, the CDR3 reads TGCGCCAGCAGCCGGGGGACAGGGAACCGTAGGGCTGAAGCTTTCTTT. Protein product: CASSRGTGNRRAEAFF. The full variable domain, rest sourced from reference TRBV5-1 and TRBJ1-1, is KAGVTQTPRYLIKTRGQQVTLSCSPISGHRSVSWYQQTPGQGLQFLFEYFSETQRNKGNFPGRFSGRQFSNSRSEMNVSTLELGDSALYLCASSRGTGNRRAEAFFGQGTRLTVV.

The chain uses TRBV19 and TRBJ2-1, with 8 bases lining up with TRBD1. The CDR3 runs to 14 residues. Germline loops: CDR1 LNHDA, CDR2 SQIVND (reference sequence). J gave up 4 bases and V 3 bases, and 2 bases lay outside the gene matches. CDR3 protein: CASSIRGPYNEQFF. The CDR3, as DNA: TGTGCCAGTAGTATCAGGGGGCCTTACAATGAGCAGTTCTTC.

CDR3 sequence: CASTPGQGSRKLFF. CDR3 in DNA: TGTGCCAGCACCCCCGGACAGGGGAGTCGGAAACTGTTTTTT. This rearrangement joins TRBV18 to TRBJ1-4, with TRBD1 matching over 9 bases. The CDR3 length is 14 residues. V lost 8 bases to trimming and J lost 11 bases; unmatched junction nucleotides: 12. Looked up from germline, CDR1 is KGHSH and CDR2 is LQKENI. The full variable domain, its missing parts supplied by reference TRBV18 and TRBJ1-4, is NAGVMQNPRHLVRRRGQEARLRCSPMKGHSHVYWYRQLPEEGLKFMVYLQKENIIDESGMPKERFSAEFPKEGPSILRIQQVVRGDSAAYFCASTPGQGSRKLFFGSGTQLSVL.

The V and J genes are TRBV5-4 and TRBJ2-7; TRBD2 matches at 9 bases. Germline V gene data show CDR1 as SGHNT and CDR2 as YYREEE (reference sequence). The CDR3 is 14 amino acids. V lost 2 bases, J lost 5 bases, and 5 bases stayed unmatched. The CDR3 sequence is CASSFSGGMDEQYF. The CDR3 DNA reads TGTGCCAGCAGCTTTAGCGGGGGCATGGACGAGCAGTACTTC.

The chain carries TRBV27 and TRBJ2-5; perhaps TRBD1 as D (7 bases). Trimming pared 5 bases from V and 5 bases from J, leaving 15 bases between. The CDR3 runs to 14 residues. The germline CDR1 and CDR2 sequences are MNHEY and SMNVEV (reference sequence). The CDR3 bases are TGTGCCAGCAGTCCGGACAGGAGGGACGAGACCCAGTACTTC. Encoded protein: CASSPDRRDETQYF.

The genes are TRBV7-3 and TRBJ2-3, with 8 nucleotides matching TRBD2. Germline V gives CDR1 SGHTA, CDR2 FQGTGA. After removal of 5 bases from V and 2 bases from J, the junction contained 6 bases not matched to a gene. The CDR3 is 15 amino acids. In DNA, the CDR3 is TGTGCCAGCAGCACCCGACTAGCGAACACAGATACGCAGTATTTT. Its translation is CASSTRLANTDTQYF.

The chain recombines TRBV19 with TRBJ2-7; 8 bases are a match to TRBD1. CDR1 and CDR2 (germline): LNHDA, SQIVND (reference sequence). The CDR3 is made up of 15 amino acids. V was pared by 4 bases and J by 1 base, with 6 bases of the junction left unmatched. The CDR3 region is CASSRPGQASYEQYF. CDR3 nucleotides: TGTGCCAGTAGTAGACCGGGACAGGCGTCCTACGAGCAGTACTTC.

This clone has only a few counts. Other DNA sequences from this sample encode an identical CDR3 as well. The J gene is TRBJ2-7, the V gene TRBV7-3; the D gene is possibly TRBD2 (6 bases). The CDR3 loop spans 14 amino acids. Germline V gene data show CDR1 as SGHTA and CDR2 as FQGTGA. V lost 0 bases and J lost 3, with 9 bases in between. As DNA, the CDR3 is TGTGCCAGCAGCTTAACGGGGGGTGGCTACGAGCAGTACTTC. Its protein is CASSLTGGGYEQYF.

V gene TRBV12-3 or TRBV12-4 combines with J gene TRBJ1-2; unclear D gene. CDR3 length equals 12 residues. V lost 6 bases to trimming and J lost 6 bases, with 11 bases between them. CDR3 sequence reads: CASRGREDGYTF. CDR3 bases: TGTGCCAGCAGGGGCCGGGAGGATGGCTACACCTTC.

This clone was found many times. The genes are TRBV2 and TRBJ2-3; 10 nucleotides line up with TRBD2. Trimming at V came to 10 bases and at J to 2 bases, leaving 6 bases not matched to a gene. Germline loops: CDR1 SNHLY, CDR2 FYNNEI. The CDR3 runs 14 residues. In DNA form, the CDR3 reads TGTGCCACCGGACTAGCGGTACCCACAGATACGCAGTATTTT. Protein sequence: CATGLAVPTDTQYF.

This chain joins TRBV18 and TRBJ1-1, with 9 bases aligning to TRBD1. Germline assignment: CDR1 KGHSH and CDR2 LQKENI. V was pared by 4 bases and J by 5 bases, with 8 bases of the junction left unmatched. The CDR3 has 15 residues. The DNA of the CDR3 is TGTGCCAGCTCACGGACACAGGGGGCAGGGACTGAAGCTTTCTTT. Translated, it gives CASSRTQGAGTEAFF.

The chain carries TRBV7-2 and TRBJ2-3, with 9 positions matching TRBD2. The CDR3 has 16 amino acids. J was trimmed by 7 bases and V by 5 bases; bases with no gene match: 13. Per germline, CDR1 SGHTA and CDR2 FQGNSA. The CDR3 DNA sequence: TGTGCCAGCAGCGCCGGGACTAGCTCAGGGTCCTATACGCAGTATTTT. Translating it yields CASSAGTSSGSYTQYF.

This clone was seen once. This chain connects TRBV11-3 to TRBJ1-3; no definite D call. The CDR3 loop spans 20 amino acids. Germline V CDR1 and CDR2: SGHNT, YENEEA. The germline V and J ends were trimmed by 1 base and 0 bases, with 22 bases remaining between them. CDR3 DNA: TGTGCCAGCAGCTTAGCCAGGACTGGTGGTGGTCCCATCTCTGGAAACACCATATATTTT. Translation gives CASSLARTGGGPISGNTIYF.